These 13 T cell receptor beta chains were all obtained from the same sample, sequenced in a study of cytomegalovirus exposure and HLA in healthy donors. Using immunoSEQ multiplex PCR, the repertoire was profiled, and TCRdb retains in-frame clones only, with some absent. The repertoire includes some 170,000 clones, roughly 91% of them detected once, and approximately 10% sits in the top ten. The sample comprised PBMCs. Source of these receptors: a woman between 18 and 29 years old in good health and CMV-seropositive.

The chain links TRBV19 to TRBJ2-2; 12 positions agree with TRBD2. V dropped 5 bases and J dropped 5; count of bases not matched to a gene: 6. This CDR3 region has 16 residues. The V gene's germline CDR1 is LNHDA and CDR2 SQIVND (reference sequence). CDR3 amino acids: CASSVRTSGTTGELFF. Written as DNA, the CDR3 is TGTGCCAGTAGTGTCAGGACTAGCGGGACTACCGGGGAGCTGTTTTTT.

The rearrangement joins TRBV6-5 to TRBJ1-5; D unresolved. Germline CDR1 is MNHEY and CDR2 is SVGAGI. This CDR3 comprises 13 residues. Trimming took 6 bases from V and 4 from J, leaving 10 bases between them. CDR3 DNA: TGTGCCAGCAGAGCCGACGGGAATCAGCCCCAGCATTTT. This translates into CASRADGNQPQHF.

The chain is built from TRBV7-9 and TRBJ2-5; 7 bases align to TRBD1. The CDR3 contains 15 residues. Germline CDR1 and CDR2: SEHNR and FQNEAQ (reference sequence). The J segment lost 3 bases and the V segment lost 4 bases, leaving 8 bases of the junction unmatched. CDR3 loop: CASSSPGQEKETQYF. DNA of the CDR3: TGTGCCAGCAGCTCCCCCGGACAGGAGAAAGAGACCCAGTACTTC.

The gene calls are TRBV28 and TRBJ2-3; TRBD2 aligns across 9 bases. CDR1 is MDHEN, CDR2 SYDVKM, per germline. V shed 7 bases, J shed 4 bases, and the junction held 12 bases outside the gene matches. The CDR3 extends over 16 amino acids. CDR3 sequence (DNA): TGTGCCAGCACTATCCTGGGCGGGAGGGCCGCAGATACGCAGTATTTT. Its protein product is CASTILGGRAADTQYF.

This clone was found once. The rearrangement links TRBV4-1 to TRBJ2-7, with TRBD2 identical over 12 bases. The ends lost 0 bases at V and 3 bases at J; junction bases unmatched: 6. Germline V gene sequence: CDR1 MGHRA, CDR2 YSYEKL. The length of the CDR3 is 17 residues. The CDR3 nucleotides read TGCGCCAGCAGCCAAGAACCCCCACTAGCGGGAGGCTACGAGCAGTACTTC. It is translated as CASSQEPPLAGGYEQYF.

This chain links TRBV6-6 with TRBJ2-2, with TRBD1 matching 7 bases. After removal of 6 bases from V and 1 base from J, the junction contained 5 bases not matched to a gene. Germline values: CDR1 MNHNY, CDR2 SVGAGI (reference sequence). The CDR3 length is 15 residues. The CDR3 here is CASRTGSKNTGELFF. Written as DNA, the CDR3 is TGTGCCAGCAGGACAGGGTCAAAGAACACCGGGGAGCTGTTTTTT.

The chain has TRBV5-1 and TRBJ2-1; weak D call: TRBD2 (6 bases). V was clipped by 4 bases and J by 7 bases, with 18 bases between them. The CDR3 has 15 residues. Per the germline V gene, CDR1 is SGHRS and CDR2 is YFSETQ. The CDR3 region is CASSEIAVAGNEQFF. CDR3 bases: TGCGCCAGCAGCGAAATAGCGGTGGCGGGGAATGAGCAGTTCTTC. Full variable domain (remainder filled in from reference TRBV5-1 and TRBJ2-1): KAGVTQTPRYLIKTRGQQVTLSCSPISGHRSVSWYQQTPGQGLQFLFEYFSETQRNKGNFPGRFSGRQFSNSRSEMNVSTLELGDSALYLCASSEIAVAGNEQFFGPGTRLTVL.

V gene TRBV2 combines with J gene TRBJ2-1; D perhaps matches TRBD2 (5 bases). V lost 7 bases and J lost 5, with 18 bases in between. The CDR3 sequence is 15 residues long. Germline CDR1 reads SNHLY; CDR2 reads FYNNEI. CDR3 amino acids: CASTRTRTENNEQFF. CDR3 sequence (DNA): TGTGCCAGCACCCGAACTAGAACCGAAAACAATGAGCAGTTCTTC.

This clone was seen only a few times. The chain couples TRBV19 to TRBJ1-4; D is perhaps TRBD1 (5 bases). The ends were cut back, 5 bases at V and 7 bases at J, with 20 bases in the middle. This CDR3 comprises 16 residues. From germline, CDR1 is LNHDA and CDR2 SQIVND (reference sequence). CDR3 sequence (DNA): TGTGCCAGTAGTTTCTCCCCTGCTGGGGCGCGTGAAAAACTGTTTTTT. Protein sequence: CASSFSPAGAREKLFF.

V and J are TRBV5-3 and TRBJ2-2, with TRBD2 as a possible D gene (5 bases). TRBV5-3 is annotated as an ORF whose role is uncertain. This CDR3 is built from 17 residues. V was trimmed by 4 bases and J by 2 bases, leaving 18 bases between them. The CDR3 reads CARSRRVLGRNTGELFF. CDR3 in DNA: TGTGCCAGAAGCAGAAGGGTGTTGGGGAGAAACACCGGGGAGCTGTTTTTT.

The CDR3 DNA follows: TGTGCCAGCAGCGCTAATACCTTGGGGGGTGAGCAGTTCTTC. Its protein is CASSANTLGGEQFF. The chain joins TRBV7-3 to TRBJ2-1, with D maybe TRBD2 (6 bases). Trimming removed 5 bases from V and 9 bases from J, with 17 bases in between. The germline V gene has CDR1 SGHTA and CDR2 FQGTGA. The CDR3 totals 14 residues.

The CDR3, as DNA: TGTGCCAGCAGTTTGACTAGCGGCACTTACAATGAGCAGTTCTTC. Translation gives CASSLTSGTYNEQFF. The gene calls are TRBV6-5 and TRBJ2-1; TRBD2 matches 9 bases. The length of the CDR3 is 15 residues. V dropped 4 bases and J dropped 4; count of bases not matched to a gene: 5. Germline CDR1 reads MNHEY; CDR2 reads SVGAGI.

J is TRBJ2-5 and V is TRBV29-1; D perhaps matches TRBD1 (5 bases). The CDR3 sequence is 14 residues long. CDR1 and CDR2 (germline): SQVTM, ANQGSEA. V dropped 8 bases and J dropped 6 bases, with 22 bases sitting between them. Here the CDR3 reads CSLLIPGLGQTQYF. The CDR3 region has the DNA TGCAGCCTATTGATCCCAGGGTTGGGGCAGACCCAGTACTTC. The full variable domain, completed using reference TRBV29-1 and TRBJ2-5, is SAVISQKPSRDICQRGTSLTIQCQVDSQVTMMFWYRQQPGQSLTLIATANQGSEATYESGFVIDKFPISRPNLTFSTLTVSNMSPEDSSIYLCSLLIPGLGQTQYFGPGTRLLVL.